This passage covers 4 T cell receptor beta chains from one sample sequenced in a study of glioma-infiltrating T cells after dendritic cell vaccination (dated by TCRdb to 2016 to 2017). Library prep was done by the immunoSEQ multiplex PCR assay. TCRdb obtained this table from immuneACCESS and retained in-frame rearrangements with V and J assigned. These tables miss some clones; where compared with another copy, unresolved V genes account for less than half of the shortfall, and the remainder is unexplained. The sample table lists roughly 96,000 clones, about 80% of them with a count of one. 5.5% to 7% of the sample goes to the ten largest clones. The material sequenced was blood, taken before dendritic cell vaccination. These TCRs come from a human donor with glioblastoma.

The chain is built from TRBV28 and TRBJ2-4; 7 positions match TRBD2. Losses at the gene ends were 8 bases for V and 0 bases for J; bases not matched to a gene: 13. CDR1 is MDHEN, CDR2 SYDVKM, per germline. CDR3 length: 17 amino acids. The CDR3 bases are TGTGCCAGCGTCAAAGGTGGGAGGGCCCTAGCCAAAAACATTCAGTACTTC. Protein product: CASVKGGRALAKNIQYF.

This chain joins TRBV18 and TRBJ2-1; D possibly corresponds to TRBD1 (5 bases). Germline V CDR1 and CDR2: KGHSH, LQKENI. Trimming took 1 base from V and 5 from J, leaving 15 bases between them. CDR3 length: 16 amino acids. CDR3 nucleotides: TGTGCCAGCTCACCACGGGGAAGGGGAACTGACAATGAGCAGTTCTTC. It encodes CASSPRGRGTDNEQFF.

In nucleotides, the CDR3 is TGTGCCAGCAGCTTGGAGCCCCCGGGTACGCAGTATTTT. Amino acid sequence: CASSLEPPGTQYF. The rearrangement links TRBV5-4 to TRBJ2-3, with D unclear. Germline CDR1 SGHNT, CDR2 YYREEE (reference sequence). The CDR3 spans 13 residues. Trimming shortened V by 0 bases and J by 8 bases, and 10 bases separated the two germline ends.

This clone showed up just a few times. The chain couples TRBV2 to TRBJ1-5; TRBD1 agrees at 8 bases. Germline-derived CDR1 and CDR2 are SNHLY and FYNNEI. The CDR3 runs to 15 residues. With V trimmed by 6 bases and J by 2 bases, 6 bases remained unmatched. This CDR3 is CASRPQGAGNQPQHF. In nucleotides, the CDR3 is TGTGCCAGCAGGCCCCAGGGGGCCGGCAATCAGCCCCAGCATTTT.